Sequencing of this T cell receptor beta chain was carried out in a study of cytomegalovirus exposure and HLA in healthy donors. Study results and limitations: Most sequenced TCRs were rare (though some public TCRs occurred in many donors).

Details on this clone: What it binds is not known.

With 60 Vbeta and 13 Jbeta primers, the PCR was carried out. Produced via immunoSEQ multiplex PCR; TCRdb's table is partial and in-frame only. The repertoire consists of about 78,000 clones, with 72% occurring once and the leading ten covering more than 9.5%. Germline trimming cut 10 bases from V and 4 bases from J; bases unmatched to any gene: 10. The length of the CDR3 is 14 residues. In germline, CDR1 is LNHDA, CDR2 SQIVND (reference sequence). The chain recombines TRBV19 with TRBJ1-1, with 9 nucleotides matching TRBD1. The clonotype was recovered from a woman in her 40s in good health and CMV-seropositive. The specimen was PBMCs. For the CDR3, the DNA is TGTGCCACCCACAGGGGGCAAGATGGCACTGAAGCTTTCTTT. It yields the protein CATHRGQDGTEAFF.